This T cell receptor (beta chain) was identified in a study of cytomegalovirus exposure and HLA in healthy donors. Primers: 60 Vbeta forward and 13 Jbeta reverse. Measured with immunoSEQ multiplex PCR; TCRdb has only the in-frame clones, and not every one. The sample contains 30,000 to 40,000 clones, around 70% of which appear only once. Findings of the study overall: A later analysis showed HLA-associated TCR beta chains outstripping equally common others in clonal expansion. Presence/absence comparisons presumed near-even sequencing depth among donors. The HLA-A and HLA-B alleles of most subjects were reportedly predicted accurately from TCR beta sequences.

The germline V gene has CDR1 MGHDK and CDR2 SYGVNS. V was cut by 11 bases and J by 0 bases, with 16 bases left in between. This CDR3 is 14 amino acids long. Remarks on this clone: What it binds is unknown.

The TCR sequence derives from a man aged 40-49 years in good health and CMV-seropositive. The sequencing input was PBMCs. This chain connects TRBV25-1 to TRBJ1-1, with TRBD1 as a possible D gene (5 bases). CDR3 sequence reads: CASTIGAMNTEAFF. As DNA, the CDR3 is TGTGCCTCTACTATAGGGGCGATGAACACTGAAGCTTTCTTT.